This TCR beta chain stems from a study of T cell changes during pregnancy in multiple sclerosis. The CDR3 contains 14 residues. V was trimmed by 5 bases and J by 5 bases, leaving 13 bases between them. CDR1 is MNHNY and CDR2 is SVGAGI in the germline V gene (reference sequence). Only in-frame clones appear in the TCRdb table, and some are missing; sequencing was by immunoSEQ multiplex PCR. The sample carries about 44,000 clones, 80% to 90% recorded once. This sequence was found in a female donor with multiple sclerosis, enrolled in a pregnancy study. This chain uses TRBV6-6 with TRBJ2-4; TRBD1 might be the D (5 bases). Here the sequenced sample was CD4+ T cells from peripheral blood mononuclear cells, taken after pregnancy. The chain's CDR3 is CASSDSSGENIQYF. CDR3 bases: TGTGCCAGCAGTGACAGCTCCGGAGAAAACATTCAGTACTTC.